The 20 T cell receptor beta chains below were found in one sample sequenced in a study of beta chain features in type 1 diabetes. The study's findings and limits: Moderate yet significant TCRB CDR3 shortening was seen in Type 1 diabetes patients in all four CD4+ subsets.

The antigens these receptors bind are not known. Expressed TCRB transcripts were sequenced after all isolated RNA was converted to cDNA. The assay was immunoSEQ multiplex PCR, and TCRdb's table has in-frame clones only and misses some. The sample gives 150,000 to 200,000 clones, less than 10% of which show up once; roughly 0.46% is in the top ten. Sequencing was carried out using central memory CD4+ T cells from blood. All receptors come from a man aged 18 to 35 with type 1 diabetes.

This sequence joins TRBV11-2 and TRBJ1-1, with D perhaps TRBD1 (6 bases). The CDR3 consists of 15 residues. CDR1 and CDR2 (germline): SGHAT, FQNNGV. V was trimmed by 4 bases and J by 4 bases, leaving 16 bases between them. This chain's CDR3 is CASSWRGGASTEAFF. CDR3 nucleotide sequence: TGTGCCAGCAGCTGGAGGGGGGGCGCGAGCACTGAAGCTTTCTTT.

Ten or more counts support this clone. CDR3 bases: TGTGCCAGCAGCGGCGGTAACTACAATGAGCAGTTCTTC. Its protein is CASSGGNYNEQFF. The chain is built from TRBV14 and TRBJ2-1; D call uncertain. The length of the CDR3 is 13 residues. V was pared by 5 bases and J by 3 bases, with 8 bases between. CDR1 is SGHDN, CDR2 FVKESK, per germline.

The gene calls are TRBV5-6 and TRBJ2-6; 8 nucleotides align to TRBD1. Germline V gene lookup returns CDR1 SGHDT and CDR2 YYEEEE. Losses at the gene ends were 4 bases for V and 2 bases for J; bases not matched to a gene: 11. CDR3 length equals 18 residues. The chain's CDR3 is CASSTGQGLYAGANVLTF. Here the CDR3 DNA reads TGTGCCAGCAGCACCGGACAGGGATTGTACGCTGGGGCCAACGTCCTGACTTTC. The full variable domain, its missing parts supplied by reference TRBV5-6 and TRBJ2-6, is DAGVTQSPTHLIKTRGQQVTLRCSPKSGHDTVSWYQQALGQGPQFIFQYYEEEERQRGNFPDRFSGHQFPNYSSELNVNALLLGDSALYLCASSTGQGLYAGANVLTFGAGSRLTVL.

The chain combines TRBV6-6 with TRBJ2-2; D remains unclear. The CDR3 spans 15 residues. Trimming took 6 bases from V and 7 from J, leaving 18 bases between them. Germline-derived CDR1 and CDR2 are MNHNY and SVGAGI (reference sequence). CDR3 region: CASSPTGLAGGELFF. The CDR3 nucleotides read TGTGCCAGCAGCCCAACCGGCCTCGCAGGCGGGGAGCTGTTTTTT.

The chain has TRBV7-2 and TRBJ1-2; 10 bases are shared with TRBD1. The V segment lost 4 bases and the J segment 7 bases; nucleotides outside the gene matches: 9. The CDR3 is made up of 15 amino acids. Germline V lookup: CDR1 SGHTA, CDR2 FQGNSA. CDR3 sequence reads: CASSSLTGTGVGYTF. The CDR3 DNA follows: TGTGCCAGCAGCTCCTTAACCGGGACAGGGGTTGGCTACACCTTC.

In DNA, the CDR3 is TGTGCCAGCAGTTTATGGAGGGCAGGGGCAGAGACCCAGTACTTC. The encoded protein is CASSLWRAGAETQYF. V usage is TRBV28 and J usage is TRBJ2-5; possibly TRBD1 for D (6 bases). With 0 bases removed from V and 4 bases from J, the gap between germline ends came to 12 bases. Germline V gene data show CDR1 as MDHEN and CDR2 as SYDVKM. This CDR3 region has 15 residues.

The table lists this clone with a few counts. CDR3 in DNA: TGTGCCAGCAGTTACCAAGAGGAGGGTTACGAGCAGTACTTC. Amino acid sequence: CASSYQEEGYEQYF. The genes are TRBV6-5 and TRBJ2-7; tentative D call: TRBD2 (6 bases). Germline assignment: CDR1 MNHEY and CDR2 SVGAGI. V shed 2 bases and J shed 4 bases, with 12 bases lying between them. The CDR3 is 14 residues long.

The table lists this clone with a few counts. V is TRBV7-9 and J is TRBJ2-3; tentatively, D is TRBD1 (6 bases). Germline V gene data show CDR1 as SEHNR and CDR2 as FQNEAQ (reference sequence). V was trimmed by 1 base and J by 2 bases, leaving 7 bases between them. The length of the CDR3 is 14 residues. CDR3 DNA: TGTGCCAGCAGCTTAGGACAGGACACAGATACGCAGTATTTT. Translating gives CASSLGQDTDTQYF.

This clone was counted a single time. CDR3: CASSLIQGSYNEQFF. CDR3 nucleotides: TGTGCCAGCAGCTTAATTCAGGGGTCCTACAATGAGCAGTTCTTC. V gene TRBV7-2 combines with J gene TRBJ2-1, with a weak D call TRBD1 (6 bases). CDR1 and CDR2 (germline): SGHTA, FQGNSA. Trimming took 2 bases from V and 1 from J, leaving 9 bases between them. This CDR3 has 15 amino acids.

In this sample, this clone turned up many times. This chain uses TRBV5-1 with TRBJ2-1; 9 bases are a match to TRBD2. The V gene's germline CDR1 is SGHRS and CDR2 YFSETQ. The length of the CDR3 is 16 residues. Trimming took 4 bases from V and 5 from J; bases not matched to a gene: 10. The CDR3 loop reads CASSPQEAGGHNEQFF. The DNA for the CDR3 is TGCGCCAGCAGCCCCCAAGAAGCGGGAGGACACAATGAGCAGTTCTTC.

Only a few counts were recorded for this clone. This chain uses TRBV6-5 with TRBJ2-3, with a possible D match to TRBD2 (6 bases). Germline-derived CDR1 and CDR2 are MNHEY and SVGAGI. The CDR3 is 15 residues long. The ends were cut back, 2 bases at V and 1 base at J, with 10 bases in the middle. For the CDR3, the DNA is TGTGCCAGCAGTTACATGGCTAGCGGCACAGATACGCAGTATTTT. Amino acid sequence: CASSYMASGTDTQYF.

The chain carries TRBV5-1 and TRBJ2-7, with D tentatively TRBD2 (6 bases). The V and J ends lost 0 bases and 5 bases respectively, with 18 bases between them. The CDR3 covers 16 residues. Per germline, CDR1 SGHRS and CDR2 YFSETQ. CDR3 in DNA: TGCGCCAGCAGCTTGGCTAGCGCTATTTACGGGGACGAGCAGTACTTC. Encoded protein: CASSLASAIYGDEQYF.

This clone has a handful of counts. The CDR3 sequence is CASNPPGSGVQYF. The CDR3 bases are TGTGCCAGCAACCCGCCCGGTAGCGGGGTTCAGTACTTC. The rearrangement uses TRBV7-9 and TRBJ2-7, with 8 positions matching TRBD2. Germline assignment: CDR1 SEHNR and CDR2 FQNEAQ (reference sequence). With V trimmed by 7 bases and J by 10 bases, 12 bases remained unmatched. The CDR3 totals 13 residues.

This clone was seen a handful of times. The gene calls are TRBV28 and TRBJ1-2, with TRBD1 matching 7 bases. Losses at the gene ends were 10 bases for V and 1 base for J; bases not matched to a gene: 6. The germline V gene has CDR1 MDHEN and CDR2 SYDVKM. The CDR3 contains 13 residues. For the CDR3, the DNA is TGTGCCACCGGGACAGTCTATAACTATGGCTACACCTTC. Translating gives CATGTVYNYGYTF.

CDR3 loop: CATSRDQIAYETQYF. DNA for the CDR3: TGTGCCACCAGCAGAGATCAGATCGCTTACGAGACCCAGTACTTC. The V and J genes are TRBV15 and TRBJ2-5; D gene unclear. Trimming removed 0 bases from V and 5 bases from J, with 13 bases in between. Germline V gene sequence: CDR1 LNHNV, CDR2 YYDKDF (reference sequence). The CDR3 has 15 amino acids.

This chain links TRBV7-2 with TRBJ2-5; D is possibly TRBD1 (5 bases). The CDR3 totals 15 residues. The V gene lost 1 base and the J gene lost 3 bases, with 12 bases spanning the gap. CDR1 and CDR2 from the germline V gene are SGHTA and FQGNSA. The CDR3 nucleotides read TGTGCCAGCAGCTTAGACCGACAGAACAAAGAGACCCAGTACTTC. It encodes CASSLDRQNKETQYF.

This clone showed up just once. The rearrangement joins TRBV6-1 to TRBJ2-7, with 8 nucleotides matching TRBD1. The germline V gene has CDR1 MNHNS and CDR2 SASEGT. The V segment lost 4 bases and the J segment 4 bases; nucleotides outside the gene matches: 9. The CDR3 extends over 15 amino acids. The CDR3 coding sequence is TGTGCCAGCAGTGCCGGGACAGGCGATTTGTACGAGCAGTACTTC. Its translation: CASSAGTGDLYEQYF.

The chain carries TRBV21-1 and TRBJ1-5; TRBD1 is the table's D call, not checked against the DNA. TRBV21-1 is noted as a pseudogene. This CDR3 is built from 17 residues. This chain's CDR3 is CASSKFSGSVGNQPQHF. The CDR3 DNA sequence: TGTGCCAGCAGCAAGTTTTCAGGTTCGGTCGGCAATCAGCCCCAGCATTTT.

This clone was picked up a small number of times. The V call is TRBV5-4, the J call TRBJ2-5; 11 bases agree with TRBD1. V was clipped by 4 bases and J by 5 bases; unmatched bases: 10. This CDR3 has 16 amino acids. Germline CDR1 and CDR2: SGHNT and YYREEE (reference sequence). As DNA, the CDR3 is TGTGCCAGCAGCCAACCGGGACAGGGGGGACGGGAGACCCAGTACTTC. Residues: CASSQPGQGGRETQYF.

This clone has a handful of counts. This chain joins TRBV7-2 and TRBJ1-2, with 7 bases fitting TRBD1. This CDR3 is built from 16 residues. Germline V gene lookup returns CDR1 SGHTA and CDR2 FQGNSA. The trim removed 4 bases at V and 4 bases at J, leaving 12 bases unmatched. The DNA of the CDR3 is TGTGCCAGCAGCTCCACTGCCCAGGGGGGAGGCTATGGCTACACCTTC. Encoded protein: CASSSTAQGGGYGYTF. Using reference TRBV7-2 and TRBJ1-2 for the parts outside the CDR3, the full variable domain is GAGVSQSPSNKVTEKGKDVELRCDPISGHTALYWYRQSLGQGLEFLIYFQGNSAPDKSGLPSDRFSAERTGGSVSTLTIQRTQQEDSAVYLCASSSTAQGGGYGYTFGSGTRLTVV.